The next 5 T cell receptor beta chains were all read from a single sample in a study of shared clonotypes between healthy human individuals. Assay used: immunoSEQ multiplex PCR; TCRdb lists only in-frame clones, some missing. The repertoire has approximately 2,300,000 clones, approximately 90% of them found once; the top ten carry 0.3% to 0.45%. Sequencing was performed on naive CD4+ T cells from PBMCs. The subset was: CD45RA+ positively selected. The receptors here all came from a man aged 18 to 35 in good health. Some clones in this sample may be carry-over from other donors' samples.

The chain carries TRBV27 and TRBJ2-7, with D perhaps matching TRBD2 (6 bases). Trimming took 2 bases from V and 4 from J, leaving 21 bases between them. CDR1 and CDR2 from the germline V gene are MNHEY and SMNVEV (reference sequence). This CDR3 contains 17 residues. The CDR3 nucleotides read TGTGCCAGCAGTTTACGCTCTGGCGGGACGGGGAATTACGAGCAGTACTTC. Residues: CASSLRSGGTGNYEQYF.

The rearrangement uses TRBV7-2 and TRBJ1-1; no firm D call. The CDR3 covers 14 residues. CDR1 and CDR2 (germline): SGHTA, FQGNSA. V shed 3 bases and J shed 0 bases, with 8 bases lying between them. CDR3: CASSLIGMNTEAFF. The CDR3 DNA is TGTGCCAGCAGCTTGATAGGGATGAACACTGAAGCTTTCTTT.

This clone was seen a handful of times. Other DNA sequences of this sample code for an identical CDR3. This chain connects TRBV18 to TRBJ1-2; possibly TRBD1 for D (5 bases). Trimming cost V 3 bases and J 2 bases, with 7 bases left between them. This CDR3 region has 13 residues. CDR1 and CDR2 (germline): KGHSH, LQKENI. CDR3 sequence reads: CASSPDRNYGYTF. The CDR3 nucleotides read TGTGCCAGCTCACCCGACAGAAACTATGGCTACACCTTC.

As regards this clone: The sample holds other DNA sequences that translate to the same CDR3. This rearrangement joins TRBV7-2 to TRBJ1-2, with TRBD1 identical over 8 bases. The CDR3 loop spans 15 amino acids. V shed 1 base, J shed 5 bases, and the junction held 6 bases outside the gene matches. Germline assignment: CDR1 SGHTA and CDR2 FQGNSA. CDR3 in DNA: TGTGCCAGCAGCTTAGGGCAGGGGGCTGGGTATGGCTACACCTTC. It yields the protein CASSLGQGAGYGYTF. The full variable domain, in which reference TRBV7-2 and TRBJ1-2 provide the parts outside the CDR3, is GAGVSQSPSNKVTEKGKDVELRCDPISGHTALYWYRQSLGQGLEFLIYFQGNSAPDKSGLPSDRFSAERTGGSVSTLTIQRTQQEDSAVYLCASSLGQGAGYGYTFGSGTRLTVV.

A word on this clone: The conserved final phenylalanine or tryptophan is absent from the CDR3, which likely points to a read error. The DNA is left out, because the CDR3 cannot be placed on it with certainty; the CDR3 is given as TCRdb lists it. The rearrangement joins TRBV20-1 to TRBJ1-2. Per the germline V gene, CDR1 is DFQATT and CDR2 is SNEGSKA (reference sequence). The CDR3 is 11 residues long, ends included. The CDR3 spells CSAREPPRPGA.